This TCR beta chain was identified during a study of vaccination and CD4 T cells after COVID-19. Study-wide findings and caveats: Median SARS-CoV-2-reactive clonotype numbers went from 21 to 38; this increase was not significant.

The Oncomine TCR Beta short-read assay was applied to DNA of cultured CD4+ T cells. Each CDR3 protein is one row after TCRdb ran MiXCR on the PCR reads. The sample records 20,000 to 30,000 distinct CDR3 sequences, roughly 68% being singletons. CDR3 length: 12 amino acids. V gave up 2 bases and J gave up 7 bases, with 6 bases separating them. Germline V gives CDR1 ENHRY, CDR2 SYGVKD. Turning to this clonotype: Its antigen is undetermined.

Sample treatment: approximately 10-day PBMC culture with coronavirus spike peptide pools or control peptides (ViraFEST assay). Sequenced material: CD4+ T cells from blood, cultured in vitro, taken after SARS-CoV-2 vaccination. The source of this sequence is a human donor who received a COVID-19 vaccine. The V and J genes are TRBV10-3 and TRBJ2-1; D not certain. The CDR3: CAISEGVNEQFF. CDR3 DNA: TGTGCCATCAGTGAGGGGGTGAATGAGCAGTTCTTC.